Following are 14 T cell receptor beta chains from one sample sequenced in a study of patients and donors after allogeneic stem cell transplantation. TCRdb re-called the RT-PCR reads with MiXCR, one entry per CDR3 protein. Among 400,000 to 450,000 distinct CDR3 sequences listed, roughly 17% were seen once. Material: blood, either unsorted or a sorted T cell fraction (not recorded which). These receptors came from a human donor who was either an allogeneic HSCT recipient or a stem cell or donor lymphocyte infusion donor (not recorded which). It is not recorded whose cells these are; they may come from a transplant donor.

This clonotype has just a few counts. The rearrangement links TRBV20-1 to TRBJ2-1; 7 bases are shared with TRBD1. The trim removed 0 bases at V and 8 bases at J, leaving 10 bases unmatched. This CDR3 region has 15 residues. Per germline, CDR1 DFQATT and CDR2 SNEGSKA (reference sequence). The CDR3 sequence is CSARDLTGAVHEQFF. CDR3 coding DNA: TGCAGTGCTAGAGATCTTACAGGGGCTGTCCATGAGCAGTTCTTC.

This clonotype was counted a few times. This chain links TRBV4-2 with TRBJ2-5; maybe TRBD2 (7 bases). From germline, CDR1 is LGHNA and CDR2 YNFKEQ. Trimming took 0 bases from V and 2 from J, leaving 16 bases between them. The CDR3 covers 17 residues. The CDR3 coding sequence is TGTGCCAGCAGCCAAGAAGGCGGGGGCGCTGTACAAGAGACCCAGTACTTC. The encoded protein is CASSQEGGGAVQETQYF.

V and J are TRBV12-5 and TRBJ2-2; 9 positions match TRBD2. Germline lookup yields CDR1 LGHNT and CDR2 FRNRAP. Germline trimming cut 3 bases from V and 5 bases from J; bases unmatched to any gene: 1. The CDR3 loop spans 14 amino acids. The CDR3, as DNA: TGTGCTAGTGGTTTCAGCGGGGGGACCGGGGAGCTGTTTTTT. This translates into CASGFSGGTGELFF.

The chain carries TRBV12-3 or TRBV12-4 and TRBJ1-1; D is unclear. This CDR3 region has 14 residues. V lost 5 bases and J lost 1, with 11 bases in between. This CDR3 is CASSRKGANTEAFF. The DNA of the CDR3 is TGTGCCAGCAGTCGAAAAGGAGCGAACACTGAAGCTTTCTTT.

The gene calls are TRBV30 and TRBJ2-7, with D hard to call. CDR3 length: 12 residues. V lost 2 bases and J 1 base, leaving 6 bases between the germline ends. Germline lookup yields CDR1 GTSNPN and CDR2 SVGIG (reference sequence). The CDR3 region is CAWSFVSYEQYF. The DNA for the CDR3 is TGTGCCTGGAGTTTTGTTTCCTACGAGCAGTACTTC.

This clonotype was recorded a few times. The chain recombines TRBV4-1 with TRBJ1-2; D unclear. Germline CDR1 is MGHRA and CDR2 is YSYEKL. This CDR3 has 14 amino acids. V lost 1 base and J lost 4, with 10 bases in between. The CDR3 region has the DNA TGCGCCAGCAGCCAAGGTGGGCAGACCTATGGCTACACCTTC. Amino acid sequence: CASSQGGQTYGYTF.

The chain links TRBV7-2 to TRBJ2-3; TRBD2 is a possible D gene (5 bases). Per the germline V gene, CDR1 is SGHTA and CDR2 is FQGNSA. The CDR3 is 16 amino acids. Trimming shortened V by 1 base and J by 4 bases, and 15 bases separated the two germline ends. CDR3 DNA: TGTGCCAGCAGCTTAGTGAGTAGCGCACGTGCAGATACGCAGTATTTT. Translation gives CASSLVSSARADTQYF.

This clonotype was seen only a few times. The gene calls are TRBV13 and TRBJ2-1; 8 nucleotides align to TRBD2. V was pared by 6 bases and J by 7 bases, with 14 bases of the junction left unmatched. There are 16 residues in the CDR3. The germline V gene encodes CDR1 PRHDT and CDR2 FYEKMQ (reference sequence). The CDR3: CASRPSGSGMRNEQFF. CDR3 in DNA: TGTGCCAGCAGACCAAGCGGGAGCGGGATGAGGAATGAGCAGTTCTTC.

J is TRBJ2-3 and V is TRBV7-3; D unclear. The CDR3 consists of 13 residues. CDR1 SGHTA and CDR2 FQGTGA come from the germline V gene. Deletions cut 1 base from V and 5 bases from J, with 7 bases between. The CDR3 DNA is TGTGCCAGCAGCTTAAGTGTTGTAGATACGCAGTATTTT. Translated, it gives CASSLSVVDTQYF.

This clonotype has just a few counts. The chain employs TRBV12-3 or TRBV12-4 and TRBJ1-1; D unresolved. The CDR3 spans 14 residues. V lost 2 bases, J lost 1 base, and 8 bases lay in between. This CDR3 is CASSLSIPNTEAFF. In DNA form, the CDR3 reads TGTGCCAGCAGTTTAAGTATTCCGAACACTGAAGCTTTCTTT.

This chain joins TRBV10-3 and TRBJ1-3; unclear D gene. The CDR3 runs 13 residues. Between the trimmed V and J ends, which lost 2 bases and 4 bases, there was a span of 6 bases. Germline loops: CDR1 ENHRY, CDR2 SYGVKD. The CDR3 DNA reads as TGTGCCATCAGTGAGAATGCGGGAAACACCATATATTTT. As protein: CAISENAGNTIYF.

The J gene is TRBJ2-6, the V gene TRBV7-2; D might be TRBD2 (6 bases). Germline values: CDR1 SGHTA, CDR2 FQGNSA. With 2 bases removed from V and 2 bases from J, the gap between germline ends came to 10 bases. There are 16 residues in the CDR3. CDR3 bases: TGTGCCAGCAGCTTAAGGAGGGCCACTGGGGCCAACGTCCTGACTTTC. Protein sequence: CASSLRRATGANVLTF. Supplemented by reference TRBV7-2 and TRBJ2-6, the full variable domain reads GAGVSQSPSNKVTEKGKDVELRCDPISGHTALYWYRQSLGQGLEFLIYFQGNSAPDKSGLPSDRFSAERTGGSVSTLTIQRTQQEDSAVYLCASSLRRATGANVLTFGAGSRLTVL.

The CDR3, as DNA: TGTGCCAGCAGCTTAGTACTAGCCAACGATGAGCAGTTCTTC. Its translation: CASSLVLANDEQFF. The V and J genes are TRBV11-2 and TRBJ2-1, with a tentative D call TRBD2 (6 bases). Germline V gene lookup returns CDR1 SGHAT and CDR2 FQNNGV. The CDR3 covers 14 residues. Trimming pared 1 base from V and 8 bases from J, leaving 12 bases between.

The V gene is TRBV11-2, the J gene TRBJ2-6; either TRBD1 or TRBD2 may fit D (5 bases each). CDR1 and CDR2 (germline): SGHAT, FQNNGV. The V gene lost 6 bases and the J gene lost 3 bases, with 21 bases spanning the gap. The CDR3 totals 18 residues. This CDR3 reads CASSQVRGAADGANVLTF. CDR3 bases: TGTGCCAGCAGTCAGGTGCGAGGGGCTGCTGATGGGGCCAACGTCCTGACTTTC.